This entry features one T cell receptor beta chain sequence. Its antigen is unknown. The data are from a study of cytomegalovirus exposure and HLA in healthy donors. Assay used: immunoSEQ multiplex PCR; TCRdb lists only in-frame clones, some missing. The table lists 100,000 to 150,000 clones, 75% to 90% of them singletons, with 1.5% to 2.5% in the top ten. General study results and limits: Cytomegalovirus association was assigned to about 150 TCR beta chains.

The sample comprised PBMCs. This receptor was taken from a woman between 18 and 29 years old in good health and CMV-seronegative.

Written as DNA, the CDR3 is TGTGCCAGCAGGTCACCCGGACAGGGTCTGAACACTGAAGCTTTCTTT. It encodes CASRSPGQGLNTEAFF. This chain links TRBV6-6 with TRBJ1-1, with 8 bases identical to TRBD1. The CDR3 length is 16 residues. The ends lost 6 bases at V and 0 bases at J; junction bases unmatched: 9. Germline values: CDR1 MNHNY, CDR2 SVGAGI (reference sequence).